Detailed here is one TCR beta chain. No antigen is known for it. The CDR3 is 14 amino acids. V was cut by 4 bases and J by 2 bases, with 12 bases left in between. Germline V lookup: CDR1 SGHDT, CDR2 YYEEEE. This sample's time point: week 47, end of study. Each dose of the vaccine consisted of 300 ug of mutant IDH1 20-mer peptide, with topical imiquimod. TCRdb's table, derived via immunoSEQ multiplex PCR, lists solely in-frame clones and lacks some. The sample has tens of thousands of clones; around 83% are singletons. The data were taken from a study of a mutant IDH1 vaccine in newly diagnosed glioma. At the level of the study: Treated patients had a mean age of approximately 40 years and a roughly 62% male, around 38% female split. Study-level points and caveats: Over 85% of patients showed vaccine-induced immune responses across multiple MHC alleles.

The clonotype originates from a woman aged 50 to 60 with glioma. The chain employs TRBV5-6 and TRBJ2-5; no reliable D call. The sequencing here drew on PBMCs, taken from a glioma patient whose treatment included an IDH1 peptide vaccine. DNA for the CDR3: TGTGCCAGCAGCCTAAATGAAAGGCAAGAGACCCAGTACTTC. Encoded protein: CASSLNERQETQYF.